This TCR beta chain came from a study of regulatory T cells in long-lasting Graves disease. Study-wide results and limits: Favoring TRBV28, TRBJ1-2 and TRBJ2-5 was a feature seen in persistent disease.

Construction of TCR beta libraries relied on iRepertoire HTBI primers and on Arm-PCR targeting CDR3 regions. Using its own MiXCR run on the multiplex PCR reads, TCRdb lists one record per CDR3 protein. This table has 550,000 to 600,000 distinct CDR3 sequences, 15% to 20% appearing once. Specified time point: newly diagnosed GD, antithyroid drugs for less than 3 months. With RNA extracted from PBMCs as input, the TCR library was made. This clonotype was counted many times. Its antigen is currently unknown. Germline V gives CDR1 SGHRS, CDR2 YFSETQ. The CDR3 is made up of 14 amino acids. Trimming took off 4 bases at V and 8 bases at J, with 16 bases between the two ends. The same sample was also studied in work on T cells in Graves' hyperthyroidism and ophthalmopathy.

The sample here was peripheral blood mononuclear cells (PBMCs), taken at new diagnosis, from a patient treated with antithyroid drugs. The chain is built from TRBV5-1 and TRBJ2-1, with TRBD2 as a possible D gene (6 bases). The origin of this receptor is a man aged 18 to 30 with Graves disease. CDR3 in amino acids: CASSGDSTRDEQFF. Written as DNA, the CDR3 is TGCGCCAGCAGCGGGGACTCCACCAGGGATGAGCAGTTCTTC.